This T cell receptor (beta chain) was obtained from a study of T cell responses to AZD1222 COVID-19 vaccine. TCRdb's copy holds only in-frame clones and misses some; the assay was immunoSEQ multiplex PCR. Of 140,000 to 150,000 clones listed, around 90% were seen once; the top ten hold approximately 3.9%. Trimming cost V 6 bases and J 0 bases, with 8 bases left between them. Per the germline V gene, CDR1 is SQVTM and CDR2 is ANQGSEA. This CDR3 contains 12 residues. Concerning this clone: Antigen specificity is unknown.

Both about-4-week and about-12-week second-dose recipients were combined. Study-wide findings and caveats: Baseline seropositives among AZD1222 recipients totaled only 5 to 7.

This rearrangement joins TRBV29-1 to TRBJ1-1; D is undetermined. Sequences were derived from peripheral blood, sampled 28 days after the second AZD1222 dose. The receptor was isolated from an adult who received the AZD1222 COVID-19 vaccine. The CDR3 is CSVTMLNTEAFF. The DNA of the CDR3 is TGCAGCGTAACAATGTTGAACACTGAAGCTTTCTTT.